The source of this T cell receptor beta chain is a study of OX40 agonist ivuxolimab in advanced cancers. The CDR3 consists of 14 residues. Germline-derived CDR1 and CDR2 are GTSNPN and SVGIG (reference sequence). Trimming took 0 bases from V and 0 from J, leaving 6 bases between them. As to this clone: The same CDR3 also results from other DNA sequences found in this sample.

Clones were read by immunoSEQ multiplex PCR, and TCRdb kept only the in-frame ones, dropping some. The sample carries approximately 90,000 clones, approximately 90% recorded once. The receptor was isolated from an adult with an advanced solid tumor such as melanoma, head and neck, liver or kidney cancer. The specimen comprised CD4+ or CD8+ T cells sorted from blood, sampled in a trial of the OX40 agonist ivuxolimab. This chain links TRBV30 with TRBJ1-5; D unclear. The CDR3, as DNA: TGTGCCTGGAGTGTGGGGAGTAGCAATCAGCCCCAGCATTTT. Its translation: CAWSVGSSNQPQHF. The complete variable domain, with remaining parts taken from reference TRBV30 and TRBJ1-5, reads SQTIHQWPATLVQPVGSPLSLECTVEGTSNPNLYWYRQAAGRGLQLLFYSVGIGQISSEVPQNLSASRPQDRQFILSSKKLLLSDSGFYLCAWSVGSSNQPQHFGDGTRLSIL.